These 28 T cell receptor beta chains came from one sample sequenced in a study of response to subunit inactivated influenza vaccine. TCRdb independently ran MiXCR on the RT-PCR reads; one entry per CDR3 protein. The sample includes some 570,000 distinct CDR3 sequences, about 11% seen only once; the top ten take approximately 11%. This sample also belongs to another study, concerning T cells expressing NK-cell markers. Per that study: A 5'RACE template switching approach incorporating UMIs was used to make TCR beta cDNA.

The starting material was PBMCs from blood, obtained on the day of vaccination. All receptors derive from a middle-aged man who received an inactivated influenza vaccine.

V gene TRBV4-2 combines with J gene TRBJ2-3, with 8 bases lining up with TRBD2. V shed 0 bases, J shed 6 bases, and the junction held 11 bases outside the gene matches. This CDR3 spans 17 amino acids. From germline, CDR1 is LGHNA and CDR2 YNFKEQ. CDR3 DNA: TGTGCCAGCAGCCAAGAAAGGACACTGGCGGGGGGTGATACGCAGTATTTT. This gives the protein CASSQERTLAGGDTQYF.

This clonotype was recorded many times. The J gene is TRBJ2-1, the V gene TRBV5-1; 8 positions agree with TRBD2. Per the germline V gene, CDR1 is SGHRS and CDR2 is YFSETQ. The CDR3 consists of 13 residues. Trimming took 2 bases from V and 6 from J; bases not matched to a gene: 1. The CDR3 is CASSLGTSNEQFF. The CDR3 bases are TGCGCCAGCAGCTTAGGGACTAGCAATGAGCAGTTCTTC.

CDR3 sequence: CASSQDLGQEHQPQHF. The CDR3 coding sequence is TGCGCCAGCAGCCAAGATTTGGGACAGGAACATCAGCCCCAGCATTTT. The V gene is TRBV4-3, the J gene TRBJ1-5, with 8 bases that match TRBD1. The CDR3 totals 16 residues. V was pared by 0 bases and J by 5 bases, with 6 bases of the junction left unmatched. From germline, CDR1 is LGHNA and CDR2 YSLEER.

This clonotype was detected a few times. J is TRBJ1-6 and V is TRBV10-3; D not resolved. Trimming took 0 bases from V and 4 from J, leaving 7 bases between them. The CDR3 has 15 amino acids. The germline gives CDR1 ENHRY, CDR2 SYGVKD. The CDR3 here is CAISESNGYNSPLHF. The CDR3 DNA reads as TGTGCCATCAGTGAGTCGAACGGTTATAATTCACCCCTCCACTTT.

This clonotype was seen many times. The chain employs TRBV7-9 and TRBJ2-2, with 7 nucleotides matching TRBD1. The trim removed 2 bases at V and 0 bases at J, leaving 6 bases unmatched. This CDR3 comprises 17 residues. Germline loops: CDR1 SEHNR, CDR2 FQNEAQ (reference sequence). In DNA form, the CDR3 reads TGTGCCAGCAGCTTATTCCAGGGGGACGCGAACACCGGGGAGCTGTTTTTT. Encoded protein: CASSLFQGDANTGELFF.

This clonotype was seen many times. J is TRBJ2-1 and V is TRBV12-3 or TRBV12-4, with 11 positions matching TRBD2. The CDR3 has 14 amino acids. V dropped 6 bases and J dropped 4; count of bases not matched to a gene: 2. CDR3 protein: CASSPSGGYNEQFF. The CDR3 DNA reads TGTGCCAGCAGCCCTAGCGGGGGGTACAATGAGCAGTTCTTC.

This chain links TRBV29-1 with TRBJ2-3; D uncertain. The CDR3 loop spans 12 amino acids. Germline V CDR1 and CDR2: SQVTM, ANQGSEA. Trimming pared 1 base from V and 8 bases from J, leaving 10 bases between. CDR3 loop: CSVEGSRSTQYF. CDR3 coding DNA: TGCAGCGTTGAAGGATCAAGATCTACGCAGTATTTT.

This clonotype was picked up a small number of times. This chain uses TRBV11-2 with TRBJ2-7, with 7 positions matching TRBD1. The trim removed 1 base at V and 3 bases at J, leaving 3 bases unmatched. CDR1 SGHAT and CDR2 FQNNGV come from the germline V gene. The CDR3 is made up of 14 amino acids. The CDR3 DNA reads TGTGCCAGCAGCTTAGTGGGACAGCTCTACGAGCAGTACTTC. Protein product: CASSLVGQLYEQYF.

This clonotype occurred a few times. The CDR3 loop is CASSVSGMRQNEQFF. The DNA of the CDR3 is TGTGCCAGCAGCGTGAGCGGGATGCGTCAGAATGAGCAGTTCTTC. The rearrangement uses TRBV9 and TRBJ2-1; the match to TRBD2 covers 7 bases. Germline CDR1 and CDR2: SGDLS and YYNGEE. The J segment lost 7 bases and the V segment lost 2 bases, leaving 9 bases of the junction unmatched. The CDR3 spans 15 residues.

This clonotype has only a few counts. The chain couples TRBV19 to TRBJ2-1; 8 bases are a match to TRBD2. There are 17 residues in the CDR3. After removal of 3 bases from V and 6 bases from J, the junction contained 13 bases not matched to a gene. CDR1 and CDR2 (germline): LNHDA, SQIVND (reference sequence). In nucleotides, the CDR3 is TGTGCCAGTAGTATGGCTATATCCGGGACTAGGGCCAATGAGCAGTTCTTC. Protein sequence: CASSMAISGTRANEQFF.

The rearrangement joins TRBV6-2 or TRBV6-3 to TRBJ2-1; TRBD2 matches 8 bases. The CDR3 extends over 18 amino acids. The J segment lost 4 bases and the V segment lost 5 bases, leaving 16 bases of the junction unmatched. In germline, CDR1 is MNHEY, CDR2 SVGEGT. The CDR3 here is CASSTSPHGGRSYNEQFF. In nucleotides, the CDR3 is TGTGCCAGCAGTACATCCCCCCACGGCGGGAGGAGTTACAATGAGCAGTTCTTC.

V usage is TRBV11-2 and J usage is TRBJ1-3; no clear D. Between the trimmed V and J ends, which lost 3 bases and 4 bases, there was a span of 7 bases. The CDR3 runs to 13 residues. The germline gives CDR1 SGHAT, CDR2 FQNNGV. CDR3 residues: CASSFVSGNTIYF. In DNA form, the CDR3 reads TGTGCCAGCAGCTTTGTCTCAGGAAACACCATATATTTT.

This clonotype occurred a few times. CDR3 protein: CASQGVIITDTQYF. Written as DNA, the CDR3 is TGTGCCAGCCAAGGGGTTATCATCACAGATACGCAGTATTTT. The chain is built from TRBV19 and TRBJ2-3, with D perhaps matching TRBD1 (5 bases). Germline-derived CDR1 and CDR2 are LNHDA and SQIVND (reference sequence). This CDR3 has 14 residues. V lost 9 bases, J lost 2 bases, and 15 bases lay in between.

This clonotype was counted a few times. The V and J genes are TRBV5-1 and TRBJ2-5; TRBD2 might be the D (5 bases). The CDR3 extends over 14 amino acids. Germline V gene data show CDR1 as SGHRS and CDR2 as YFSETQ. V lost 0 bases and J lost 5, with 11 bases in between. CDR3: CASSLAGVMETQYF. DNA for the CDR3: TGCGCCAGCAGCTTGGCCGGGGTAATGGAGACCCAGTACTTC.

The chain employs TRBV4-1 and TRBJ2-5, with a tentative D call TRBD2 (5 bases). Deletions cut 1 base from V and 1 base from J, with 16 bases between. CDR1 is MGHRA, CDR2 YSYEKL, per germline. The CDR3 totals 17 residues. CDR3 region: CASSQVTRVGPQETQYF. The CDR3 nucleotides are TGCGCCAGCAGCCAAGTGACGAGGGTTGGACCCCAAGAGACCCAGTACTTC.

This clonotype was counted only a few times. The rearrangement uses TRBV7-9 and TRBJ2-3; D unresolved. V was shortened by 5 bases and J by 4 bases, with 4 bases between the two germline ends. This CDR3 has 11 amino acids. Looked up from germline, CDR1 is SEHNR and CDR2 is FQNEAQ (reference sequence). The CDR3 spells CASSGPDTQYF. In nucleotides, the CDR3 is TGTGCCAGCAGCGGCCCAGATACGCAGTATTTT.

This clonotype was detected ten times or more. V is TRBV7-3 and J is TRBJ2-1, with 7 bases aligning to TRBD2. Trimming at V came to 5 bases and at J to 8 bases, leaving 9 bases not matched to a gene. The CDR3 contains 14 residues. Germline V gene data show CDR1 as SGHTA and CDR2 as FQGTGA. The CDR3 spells CASSKWTRAHEQFF. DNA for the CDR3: TGTGCCAGCAGCAAATGGACTAGGGCACATGAGCAGTTCTTC.

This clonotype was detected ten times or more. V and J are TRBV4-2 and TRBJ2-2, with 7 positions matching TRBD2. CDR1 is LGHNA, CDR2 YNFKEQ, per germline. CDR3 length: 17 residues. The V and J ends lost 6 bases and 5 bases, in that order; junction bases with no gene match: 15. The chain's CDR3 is CASSMEAGRSATGELFF. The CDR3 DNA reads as TGTGCCAGCAGTATGGAAGCGGGGCGATCAGCGACCGGGGAGCTGTTTTTT.

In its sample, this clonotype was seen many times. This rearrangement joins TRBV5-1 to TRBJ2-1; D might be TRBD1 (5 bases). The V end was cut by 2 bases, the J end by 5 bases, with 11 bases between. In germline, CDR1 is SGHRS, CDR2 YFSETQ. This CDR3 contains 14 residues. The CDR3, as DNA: TGCGCCAGCAGCTTCTCGCAGGGCGACAATGAGCAGTTCTTC. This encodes CASSFSQGDNEQFF.

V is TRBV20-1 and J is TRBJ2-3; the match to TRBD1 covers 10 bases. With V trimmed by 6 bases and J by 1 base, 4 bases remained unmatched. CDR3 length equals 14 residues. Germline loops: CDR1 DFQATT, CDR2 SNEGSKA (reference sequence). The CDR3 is CSARQGAGTDTQYF. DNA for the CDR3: TGCAGTGCGCGACAGGGGGCGGGCACAGATACGCAGTATTTT.

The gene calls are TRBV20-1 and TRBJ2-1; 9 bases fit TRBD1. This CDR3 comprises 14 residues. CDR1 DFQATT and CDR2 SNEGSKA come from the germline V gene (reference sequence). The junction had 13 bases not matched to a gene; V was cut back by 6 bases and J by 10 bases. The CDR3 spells CSAHSTGGAGEQFF. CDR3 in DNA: TGCAGTGCCCACAGCACAGGGGGCGCGGGGGAGCAGTTCTTC.

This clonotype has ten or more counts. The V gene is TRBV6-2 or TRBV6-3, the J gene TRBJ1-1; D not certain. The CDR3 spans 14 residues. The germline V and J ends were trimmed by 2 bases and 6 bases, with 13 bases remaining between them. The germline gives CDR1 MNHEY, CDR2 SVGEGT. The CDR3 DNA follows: TGTGCCAGCAGTTACGGCATCATGACCTCTGAAGCTTTCTTT. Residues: CASSYGIMTSEAFF.

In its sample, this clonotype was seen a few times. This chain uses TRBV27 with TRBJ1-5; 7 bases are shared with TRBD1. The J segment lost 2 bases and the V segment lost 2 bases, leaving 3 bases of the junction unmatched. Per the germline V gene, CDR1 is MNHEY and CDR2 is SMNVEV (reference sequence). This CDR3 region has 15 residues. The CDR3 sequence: CASSLEGAGNQPQHF. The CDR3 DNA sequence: TGTGCCAGCAGTTTAGAGGGGGCAGGCAATCAGCCCCAGCATTTT.

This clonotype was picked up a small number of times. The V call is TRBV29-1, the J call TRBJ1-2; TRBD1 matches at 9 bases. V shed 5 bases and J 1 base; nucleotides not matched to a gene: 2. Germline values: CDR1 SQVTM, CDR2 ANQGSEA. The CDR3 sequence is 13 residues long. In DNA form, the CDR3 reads TGCAGCGTTTCGGGACAGGGTAACTATGGCTACACCTTC. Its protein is CSVSGQGNYGYTF.

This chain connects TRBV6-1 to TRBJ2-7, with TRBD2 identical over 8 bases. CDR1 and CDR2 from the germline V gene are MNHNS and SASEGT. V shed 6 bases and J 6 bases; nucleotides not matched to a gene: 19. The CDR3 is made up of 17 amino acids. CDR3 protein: CASSRTPGLGASGEQYF. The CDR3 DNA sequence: TGTGCCAGCAGCCGAACCCCGGGACTAGGGGCCTCCGGCGAGCAGTACTTC.

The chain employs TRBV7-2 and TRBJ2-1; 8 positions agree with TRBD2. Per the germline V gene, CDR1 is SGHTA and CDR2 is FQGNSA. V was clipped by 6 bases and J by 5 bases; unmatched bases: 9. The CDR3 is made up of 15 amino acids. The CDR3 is CASSRMSGGDNEQFF. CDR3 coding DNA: TGTGCCAGCAGTAGAATGAGCGGGGGTGACAATGAGCAGTTCTTC.

The DNA for the CDR3 is TGTGCCAGCAGTTCCTACAGAAACTCCGGGGAGCTGTTTTTT. Its protein is CASSSYRNSGELFF. This rearrangement joins TRBV12-3 or TRBV12-4 to TRBJ2-2; no definite D call. V lost 4 bases and J lost 6, with 12 bases in between. The CDR3 has 14 residues.

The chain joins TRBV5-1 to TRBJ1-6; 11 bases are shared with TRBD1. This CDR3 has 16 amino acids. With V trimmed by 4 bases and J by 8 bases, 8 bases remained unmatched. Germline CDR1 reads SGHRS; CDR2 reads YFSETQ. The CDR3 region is CASSERTGGSDSPLHF. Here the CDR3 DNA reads TGCGCCAGCAGCGAACGGACAGGGGGCTCGGATTCACCCCTCCACTTT.